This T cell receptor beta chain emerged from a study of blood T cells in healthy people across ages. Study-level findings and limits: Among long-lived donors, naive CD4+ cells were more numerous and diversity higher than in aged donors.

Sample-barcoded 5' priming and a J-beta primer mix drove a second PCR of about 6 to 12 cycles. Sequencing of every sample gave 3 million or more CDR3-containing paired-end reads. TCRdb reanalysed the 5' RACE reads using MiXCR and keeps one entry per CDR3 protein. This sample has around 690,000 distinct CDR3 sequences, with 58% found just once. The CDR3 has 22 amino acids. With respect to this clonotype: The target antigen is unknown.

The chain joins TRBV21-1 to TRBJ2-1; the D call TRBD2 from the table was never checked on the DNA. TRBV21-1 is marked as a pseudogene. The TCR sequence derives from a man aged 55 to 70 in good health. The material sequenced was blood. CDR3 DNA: TGTGCCAGCAGCAAGTTAACTAAAACCGGGACTAGCGGTGGACGGTCCTACAATGAGCAGTTCTTC. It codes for CASSKLTKTGTSGGRSYNEQFF.